The next 29 T cell receptor beta chains were all read from a single sample in a study of type 1 and type 2 diabetes patients. Genomic DNA was the PCR template. A primer set of 30 forward and 13 reverse primers amplified the CDR3. TCRdb used MiXCR to reprocess the multiplex PCR reads, holding one entry per CDR3 protein. The repertoire holds more than 250,000 distinct CDR3 sequences, with more than 45% as singletons. Source material: peripheral blood mononuclear cells (PBMCs). The receptors shown here come from a man in his late teens or twenties with type 2 diabetes.

This clonotype was recorded at least ten times. The chain is built from TRBV10-1 and TRBJ1-6, with unresolved D. Germline lookup yields CDR1 WNHNN and CDR2 SYGVQD (reference sequence). The CDR3 spans 14 residues. Trimming took 5 bases from V and 7 from J, leaving 12 bases between them. The chain's CDR3 is CASSPGVNNSPLHF. DNA of the CDR3: TGCGCCAGCAGTCCCGGGGTTAACAATTCACCCCTCCACTTT.

This clonotype was recorded once. The gene calls are TRBV30 and TRBJ2-5, with no clear D. Germline CDR1 and CDR2: GTSNPN and SVGIG (reference sequence). The CDR3 has 12 amino acids. In nucleotides, the CDR3 is TGTGCATCGAACGAAAGGGAAGAGACCCAGTACTTC. Translated: CASNEREETQYF. Using reference TRBV30 and TRBJ2-5 for the parts outside the CDR3, the full variable domain is SQTIHQWPATLVQPVGSPLSLECTVEGTSNPNLYWYRQAAGRGLQLLFYSVGIGQISSEVPQNLSASRPQDRQFILSSKKLLLSDSGFYLCASNEREETQYFGPGTRLLVL.

This sequence joins TRBV5-1 and TRBJ1-1, with D perhaps matching TRBD1 (6 bases). V was cut by 0 bases and J by 7 bases, with 16 bases left in between. Looked up from germline, CDR1 is SGHRS and CDR2 is YFSETQ. The CDR3 consists of 15 residues. CDR3 sequence (DNA): TGCGCCAGCAGCTTGGGGCGGGGGGCAAGGGTTGAAGCTTTCTTT. Its protein is CASSLGRGARVEAFF.

The rearrangement links TRBV5-1 to TRBJ1-1, with a tentative D call TRBD1 (6 bases). The CDR3 runs 15 residues. Germline V lookup: CDR1 SGHRS, CDR2 YFSETQ. V lost 2 bases, J lost 4 bases, and 15 bases lay in between. CDR3: CASSLKQGKSTEAFF. Here the CDR3 DNA reads TGCGCCAGCAGCTTAAAACAGGGAAAGAGCACTGAAGCTTTCTTT.

The rearrangement joins TRBV4-1 to TRBJ2-1; 8 bases match TRBD1. This CDR3 comprises 15 residues. J gave up 1 base and V 5 bases, and 4 bases lay outside the gene matches. CDR1 is MGHRA, CDR2 YSYEKL, per germline. The CDR3 sequence is CASSAQGVSYNEQFF. The CDR3 DNA sequence: TGCGCCAGCAGCGCACAGGGGGTGTCCTACAATGAGCAGTTCTTC.

This clonotype was detected only a few times. The chain carries TRBV2 and TRBJ2-7; D not certain. Trimming left V 8 bases short and J 1 base short, with 12 bases between. CDR3 length: 13 amino acids. Per germline, CDR1 SNHLY and CDR2 FYNNEI. The CDR3 sequence is CASQETRSYEQYF. In DNA, the CDR3 is TGTGCCAGCCAGGAGACCCGGTCCTACGAGCAGTACTTC. Full variable domain (outside the CDR3, taken from reference TRBV2 and TRBJ2-7): EPEVTQTPSHQVTQMGQEVILRCVPISNHLYFYWYRQILGQKVEFLVSFYNNEISEKSEIFDDQFSVERPDGSNFTLKIRSTKLEDSAMYFCASQETRSYEQYFGPGTRLTVT.

This clonotype was counted only a few times. V and J are TRBV19 and TRBJ2-6, with D hard to call. The germline CDR1 and CDR2 sequences are LNHDA and SQIVND (reference sequence). V shed 6 bases and J shed 0 bases, with 12 bases lying between them. This CDR3 spans 16 amino acids. The CDR3 coding sequence is TGTGCCAGTAGCTACCCCTTGGACTCTGGGGCCAACGTCCTGACTTTC. Translation gives CASSYPLDSGANVLTF. The full variable domain, its missing parts supplied by reference TRBV19 and TRBJ2-6, is DGGITQSPKYLFRKEGQNVTLSCEQNLNHDAMYWYRQDPGQGLRLIYYSQIVNDFQKGDIAEGYSVSREKKESFPLTVTSAQKNPTAFYLCASSYPLDSGANVLTFGAGSRLTVL.

The rearrangement uses TRBV15 and TRBJ2-7, with TRBD1 matching 10 bases. Per germline, CDR1 LNHNV and CDR2 YYDKDF (reference sequence). The junction had 10 bases not matched to a gene; V was cut back by 0 bases and J by 2 bases. The CDR3 has 18 residues. CDR3 protein: CATSRDRGDRGYPYEQYF. CDR3 sequence (DNA): TGTGCCACCAGCAGAGACCGCGGGGACAGGGGATATCCCTACGAGCAGTACTTC.

This chain uses TRBV6-2 or TRBV6-3 with TRBJ2-7; D uncertain. V lost 8 bases and J lost 1, with 12 bases in between. Germline V gene data show CDR1 as MNHEY and CDR2 as SVGEGT. The CDR3 contains 13 residues. The CDR3 protein is CASQRPSSYEQYF. The CDR3 DNA reads TGTGCCAGCCAAAGGCCCAGTTCCTACGAGCAGTACTTC.

The rearrangement uses TRBV7-3 and TRBJ2-3, with 12 positions matching TRBD2. This CDR3 contains 17 residues. V dropped 5 bases and J dropped 2; count of bases not matched to a gene: 8. CDR1 SGHTA and CDR2 FQGTGA come from the germline V gene. The CDR3 coding sequence is TGTGCCAGCAGCCCCAAGACTAGCGGGAGATACACAGATACGCAGTATTTT. Its protein product is CASSPKTSGRYTDTQYF.

V gene TRBV7-2 combines with J gene TRBJ1-1; tentative D call: TRBD1 (6 bases). This CDR3 spans 16 amino acids. V was cut by 2 bases and J by 1 base, with 14 bases left in between. The germline V gene has CDR1 SGHTA and CDR2 FQGNSA. The CDR3 region has the DNA TGTGCCAGCAGCTTATTTGGAGGACAGTGGAACACTGAAGCTTTCTTT. This sequence encodes CASSLFGGQWNTEAFF.

The chain combines TRBV19 with TRBJ2-1; 13 bases agree with TRBD2. V lost 6 bases, J lost 5 bases, and 7 bases stayed unmatched. Per germline, CDR1 LNHDA and CDR2 SQIVND (reference sequence). The CDR3 contains 16 residues. CDR3 protein: CASRGTSGDRNNEQFF. In nucleotides, the CDR3 is TGTGCCAGTAGGGGGACTAGCGGGGACCGCAACAATGAGCAGTTCTTC.

The chain combines TRBV15 with TRBJ1-5, with 7 bases aligning to TRBD1. The trim removed 1 base at V and 3 bases at J, leaving 6 bases unmatched. Germline lookup yields CDR1 LNHNV and CDR2 YYDKDF (reference sequence). This CDR3 is 16 amino acids long. CDR3 nucleotide sequence: TGTGCCACCAGCAGAGGGTGGGGACAGATCAATCAGCCCCAGCATTTT. Translated: CATSRGWGQINQPQHF.

This clonotype was detected only a few times. V and J are TRBV2 and TRBJ2-7; 7 bases are a match to TRBD1. The CDR3 is 15 amino acids. After removal of 4 bases from V and 2 bases from J, the junction contained 8 bases not matched to a gene. Per the germline V gene, CDR1 is SNHLY and CDR2 is FYNNEI. CDR3: CASSVETGAAYEQYF. Here the CDR3 DNA reads TGTGCCAGCAGTGTGGAAACAGGGGCCGCCTACGAGCAGTACTTC.

This clonotype has just a few counts. The chain's CDR3 is CASSSRGREGTGANVLTF. The CDR3 DNA follows: TGTGCCAGCAGTTCCCGAGGCCGGGAGGGGACTGGGGCCAACGTCCTGACTTTC. The chain couples TRBV12-3 or TRBV12-4 to TRBJ2-6; 8 positions match TRBD2. This CDR3 has 18 residues. The V gene end was trimmed by 4 bases and the J gene end by 2 bases; junction bases not matched to a gene: 10.

For the CDR3, the DNA is TGTGCCAGCAGTTTAGCTCCGTCAGGCGGCCATGGCTACACCTTC. It codes for CASSLAPSGGHGYTF. The V and J genes are TRBV12-3 or TRBV12-4 and TRBJ1-2, with D unresolved. The CDR3 has 15 residues. Trimming pared 0 bases from V and 6 bases from J, leaving 14 bases between.

This clonotype appeared a few times. The gene calls are TRBV10-3 and TRBJ2-7, with unresolved D. V was pared by 6 bases and J by 7 bases, with 22 bases between. Germline CDR1 reads ENHRY; CDR2 reads SYGVKD. The CDR3 loop spans 15 amino acids. CDR3 sequence reads: CAISERSSPPGEQYF. DNA of the CDR3: TGTGCCATCAGCGAGAGGAGCAGTCCCCCTGGGGAGCAGTACTTC.

There are a few counts of this clonotype. The chain's CDR3 is CASSQDSGVSETQYF. For the CDR3, the DNA is TGCGCCAGCAGCCAAGATTCCGGTGTCTCAGAGACCCAGTACTTC. The gene calls are TRBV4-3 and TRBJ2-5; D gene ambiguous. Germline V gene sequence: CDR1 LGHNA, CDR2 YSLEER. The CDR3 totals 15 residues. Trimming cost V 0 bases and J 4 bases, with 12 bases left between them.

This clonotype was observed a few times. This chain uses TRBV15 with TRBJ1-4; the D gene is possibly TRBD1 (6 bases). V lost 3 bases, J lost 7 bases, and 18 bases lay in between. The CDR3 totals 16 residues. CDR1 and CDR2 (germline): LNHNV, YYDKDF (reference sequence). Written as DNA, the CDR3 is TGTGCCACCAGCAGCGATCACAGGGCCCCGAGTGAAAAACTGTTTTTT. This gives the protein CATSSDHRAPSEKLFF. Looking up the rest from reference TRBV15 and TRBJ1-4 gives the full variable domain: DAMVIQNPRYQVTQFGKPVTLSCSQTLNHNVMYWYQQKSSQAPKLLFHYYDKDFNNEADTPDNFQSRRPNTSFCFLDIRSPGLGDTAMYLCATSSDHRAPSEKLFFGSGTQLSVL.

As regards this clonotype: The junction shows a germline mismatch at one end, possibly a read error. J is TRBJ2-7 and V is TRBV7-2; 8 nucleotides match TRBD2. The CDR3 spans 13 residues. Looked up from germline, CDR1 is SGHTA and CDR2 is FQGNSA. CDR3 in amino acids: CASRASGRYEQYF. DNA for the CDR3: TGTGCAAGCAGGGCTAGCGGGCGCTACGAGCAGTACTTC.

V gene TRBV30 combines with J gene TRBJ2-7; D gene uncertain. This CDR3 region has 12 residues. V lost 0 bases and J lost 9, with 12 bases in between. The germline V gene has CDR1 GTSNPN and CDR2 SVGIG (reference sequence). CDR3 sequence (DNA): TGTGCCTGGAGTGTACAAGGGAACGGGCAGTACTTC. This encodes CAWSVQGNGQYF.

This chain links TRBV30 with TRBJ2-7; TRBD2 matches at 11 bases. V gave up 3 bases and J gave up 0 bases; unmatched junction bases: 1. The germline gives CDR1 GTSNPN, CDR2 SVGIG (reference sequence). The CDR3 has 14 residues. The CDR3 sequence: CAWRTSGNSYEQYF. In DNA form, the CDR3 reads TGTGCCTGGAGGACTAGCGGGAACTCCTACGAGCAGTACTTC.

This clonotype has only a few counts. The CDR3 spells CSVEVGPGEQFF. The CDR3 coding sequence is TGCAGCGTTGAAGTTGGGCCTGGCGAGCAGTTCTTC. This sequence joins TRBV29-1 and TRBJ2-1; D is unclear. CDR1 and CDR2 from the germline V gene are SQVTM and ANQGSEA. V was trimmed by 1 base and J by 10 bases, leaving 11 bases between them. The length of the CDR3 is 12 residues.

In this sample, this clonotype turned up a few times. The CDR3 protein is CASSLAAGSYEQYF. The CDR3 DNA follows: TGCGCCAGCAGCTTGGCCGCTGGATCCTACGAGCAGTACTTC. The chain is built from TRBV5-1 and TRBJ2-7; D gene unclear. There are 14 residues in the CDR3. Germline V gene lookup returns CDR1 SGHRS and CDR2 YFSETQ. V lost 0 bases, J lost 1 base, and 8 bases lay in between.

The sample holds one count of this clonotype. This chain links TRBV5-1 with TRBJ2-7; D ambiguous. The V gene lost 4 bases and the J gene lost 2 bases, with 13 bases spanning the gap. There are 14 residues in the CDR3. Germline V gene sequence: CDR1 SGHRS, CDR2 YFSETQ. The CDR3 sequence: CASSTPSWPYEQYF. Here the CDR3 DNA reads TGCGCCAGCAGCACACCAAGCTGGCCCTACGAGCAGTACTTC. The full variable domain, in which reference TRBV5-1 and TRBJ2-7 provide the parts outside the CDR3, is KAGVTQTPRYLIKTRGQQVTLSCSPISGHRSVSWYQQTPGQGLQFLFEYFSETQRNKGNFPGRFSGRQFSNSRSEMNVSTLELGDSALYLCASSTPSWPYEQYFGPGTRLTVT.

As for this clonotype: Relative to the germline gene, one junction end is altered; a read error may explain this. The chain uses TRBV2 and TRBJ2-7; possibly TRBD1 or TRBD2 for D (5 bases each). CDR1 and CDR2 from the germline V gene are SNHLY and FYNNEI. The CDR3 spans 14 residues. As DNA, the CDR3 is TGTGCCAGCAGTGCCCGGGGCAGGTCCTACGAGCAGCACTTC. Amino acids: CASSARGRSYEQHF. Using reference TRBV2 and TRBJ2-7 for the parts outside the CDR3, the full variable domain is EPEVTQTPSHQVTQMGQEVILRCVPISNHLYFYWYRQILGQKVEFLVSFYNNEISEKSEIFDDQFSVERPDGSNFTLKIRSTKLEDSAMYFCASSARGRSYEQHFGPGTRLTVT.

As regards this clonotype: This may stem from a read error, because a much larger clone lies one nucleotide away. The chain is built from TRBV10-1 and TRBJ2-7; 7 bases fit TRBD2. V shed 8 bases, J shed 3 bases, and the junction held 7 bases outside the gene matches. CDR1 and CDR2 from the germline V gene are WNHNN and SYGVQD (reference sequence). The CDR3 loop spans 13 amino acids. The CDR3 DNA is TGCGCCAGCGGTGGAAGCGGGGACTACGAGCAGTACTTC. Encoded protein: CASGGSGDYEQYF.

V is TRBV28 and J is TRBJ1-6; D not certain. V was pared by 11 bases and J by 0 bases, with 23 bases between. The CDR3 sequence is 18 residues long. Germline CDR1 and CDR2: MDHEN and SYDVKM. CDR3 DNA sequence: TGTGCCTCTGCTGGGTTACCCCACCCAAGCTCCTATAATTCACCCCTCCACTTT. Encoded protein: CASAGLPHPSSYNSPLHF.

This clonotype has a handful of counts. V usage is TRBV2 and J usage is TRBJ1-6, with 10 bases matching TRBD1. The CDR3 consists of 14 residues. The trim removed 5 bases at V and 7 bases at J, leaving 2 bases unmatched. CDR1 SNHLY and CDR2 FYNNEI come from the germline V gene. The CDR3 bases are TGTGCCAGCAGTCGGACAGGGGGAAATTCACCCCTCCACTTT. It codes for CASSRTGGNSPLHF.